This T cell receptor beta chain was documented in a study of T cell responses to AZD1222 COVID-19 vaccine. About this clone: Its antigen remains unidentified.

General observations from the study: Only 5 to 7 AZD1222 recipients tested seropositive at baseline.

The germline CDR1 and CDR2 sequences are MDHEN and SYDVKM. The J segment lost 1 base and the V segment lost 2 bases, leaving 11 bases of the junction unmatched. This CDR3 has 19 amino acids. The assay was immunoSEQ multiplex PCR, and TCRdb's table has in-frame clones only and misses some. The table includes under 95,000 clones, 70% to 90% detected once. Sample: peripheral blood, taken 28 days after the second AZD1222 dose. This sequence joins TRBV28 and TRBJ2-6; 7 positions agree with TRBD1. The clonotype comes from an adult who received the AZD1222 COVID-19 vaccine. Here the CDR3 DNA reads TGTGCCAGCAGTTTACCAAGGGGACAGTTTCAGTCTGGGGCCAACGTCCTGACTTTC. It translates to CASSLPRGQFQSGANVLTF.